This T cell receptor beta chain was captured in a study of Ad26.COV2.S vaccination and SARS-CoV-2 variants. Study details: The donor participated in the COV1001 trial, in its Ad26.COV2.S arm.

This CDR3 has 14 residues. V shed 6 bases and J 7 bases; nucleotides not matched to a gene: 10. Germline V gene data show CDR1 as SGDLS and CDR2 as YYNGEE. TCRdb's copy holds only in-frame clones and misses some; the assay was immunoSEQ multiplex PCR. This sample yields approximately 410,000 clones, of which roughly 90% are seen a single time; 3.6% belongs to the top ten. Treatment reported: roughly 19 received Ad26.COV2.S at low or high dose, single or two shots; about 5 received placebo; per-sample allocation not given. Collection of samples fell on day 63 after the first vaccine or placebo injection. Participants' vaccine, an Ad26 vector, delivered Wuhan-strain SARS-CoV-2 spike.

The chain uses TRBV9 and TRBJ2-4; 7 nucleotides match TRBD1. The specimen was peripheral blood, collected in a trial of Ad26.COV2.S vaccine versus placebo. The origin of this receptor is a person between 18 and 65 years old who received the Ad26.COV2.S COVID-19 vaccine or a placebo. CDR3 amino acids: CASTKGQDPNIQYF. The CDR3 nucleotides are TGTGCCAGCACCAAAGGACAGGACCCCAACATTCAGTACTTC.